Below, one TCR beta chain is given with its context. This sample was taken from a study of T cell changes during pregnancy in multiple sclerosis. CDR3 length equals 13 residues. Germline CDR1 and CDR2: MNHEY and SMNVEV (reference sequence). V lost 6 bases to trimming and J lost 5 bases, with 14 bases between them. Assay: immunoSEQ multiplex PCR; the TCRdb copy retains only in-frame clones and omits some. The table includes about 97,000 clones, approximately 90% detected once. The sequences come from peripheral blood, collected in the second trimester of pregnancy. This clonotype was obtained from a female donor in good health, enrolled as a control in a pregnancy study. The chain uses TRBV27 and TRBJ2-7; D is perhaps TRBD2 (7 bases). The DNA of the CDR3 is TGTGCCAGCAGAGAAGGGGGGGCGCACGAGCAGTACTTC. It specifies CASREGGAHEQYF.